What follows are 30 T cell receptor beta chains derived from one specimen sequenced in a study of T cell responses to AZD1222 COVID-19 vaccine. The table came from immunoSEQ multiplex PCR; TCRdb's copy has only in-frame clones and leaves some out. The sample lists about 170,000 clones, approximately 90% occurring once. Sequenced material: peripheral blood, taken 28 days after the second AZD1222 dose. The origin of the receptors is an adult who received the AZD1222 COVID-19 vaccine.

The chain combines TRBV19 with TRBJ1-2, with D uncertain. The V and J ends lost 3 bases and 5 bases respectively, with 10 bases between them. This CDR3 is 13 amino acids long. Germline V gives CDR1 LNHDA, CDR2 SQIVND (reference sequence). The CDR3 coding sequence is TGTGCCAGTAGTATTGCCGGATTATATGGCTACACCTTC. It yields the protein CASSIAGLYGYTF. Variable domain in full (rest from reference TRBV19 and TRBJ1-2): DGGITQSPKYLFRKEGQNVTLSCEQNLNHDAMYWYRQDPGQGLRLIYYSQIVNDFQKGDIAEGYSVSREKKESFPLTVTSAQKNPTAFYLCASSIAGLYGYTFGSGTRLTVV.

The chain employs TRBV7-9 and TRBJ1-1, with D unresolved. V dropped 1 base and J dropped 5 bases, with 14 bases sitting between them. The CDR3 covers 15 residues. The germline gives CDR1 SEHNR, CDR2 FQNEAQ (reference sequence). The CDR3 loop reads CASSLVEVKVTEAFF. The CDR3 region has the DNA TGTGCCAGCAGCTTAGTTGAAGTCAAAGTAACTGAAGCTTTCTTT.

V is TRBV6-5 and J is TRBJ1-2; D is ambiguous. Trimming pared 0 bases from V and 5 bases from J, leaving 7 bases between. This CDR3 comprises 13 residues. The germline V gene encodes CDR1 MNHEY and CDR2 SVGAGI. CDR3 in amino acids: CASSYSQKYGYTF. CDR3 coding DNA: TGTGCCAGCAGTTACTCCCAGAAATATGGCTACACCTTC.

This chain uses TRBV5-1 with TRBJ1-2; TRBD1 might be the D (6 bases). Germline CDR1 SGHRS, CDR2 YFSETQ. The CDR3 is made up of 18 amino acids. Trimming removed 0 bases at V and 7 bases at J, with 25 bases between. CDR3 in DNA: TGCGCCAGCAGCTTGGCCTCTCTTCAGGGGAGGGCCCCCTCTGGCTACACCTTC. Its protein is CASSLASLQGRAPSGYTF. Using reference TRBV5-1 and TRBJ1-2 for the parts outside the CDR3, the full variable domain is KAGVTQTPRYLIKTRGQQVTLSCSPISGHRSVSWYQQTPGQGLQFLFEYFSETQRNKGNFPGRFSGRQFSNSRSEMNVSTLELGDSALYLCASSLASLQGRAPSGYTFGSGTRLTVV.

The chain links TRBV4-1 to TRBJ2-5; 11 positions agree with TRBD2. With V trimmed by 4 bases and J by 5 bases, 9 bases remained unmatched. The CDR3 is 16 amino acids. From germline, CDR1 is MGHRA and CDR2 YSYEKL. Here the CDR3 reads CASSRKLAGGPETQYF. CDR3 nucleotide sequence: TGCGCCAGCAGCCGGAAATTAGCGGGGGGGCCGGAGACCCAGTACTTC.

The chain couples TRBV5-5 to TRBJ2-1, with D unresolved. The CDR3 runs 15 residues. With 0 bases removed from V and 0 bases from J, the gap between germline ends came to 7 bases. Germline V gene lookup returns CDR1 SGHKS and CDR2 YYEKEE (reference sequence). This CDR3 is CASSLGPASYNEQFF. The CDR3 DNA reads TGTGCCAGCAGCTTGGGGCCAGCCTCCTACAATGAGCAGTTCTTC.

V gene TRBV3-1 (or the pseudogene TRBV3-2) combines with J gene TRBJ2-5; D might be TRBD1 or TRBD2, each matching 5 bases. V was clipped by 3 bases and J by 5 bases, with 16 bases between them. The CDR3 has 15 amino acids. Germline V gene data show CDR1 as LGHDT and CDR2 as YNNKEL (reference sequence). CDR3 loop: CASSQVRGAGETQYF. In DNA form, the CDR3 reads TGTGCCAGCAGCCAGGTCCGAGGGGCCGGGGAGACCCAGTACTTC.

The chain has TRBV2 and TRBJ1-6; D is ambiguous. This CDR3 has 13 residues. V lost 2 bases and J 4 bases, leaving 3 bases between the germline ends. The germline V gene has CDR1 SNHLY and CDR2 FYNNEI. In DNA, the CDR3 is TGTGCCAGCAGTGAACTTTATAATTCACCCCTCCACTTT. Translating it yields CASSELYNSPLHF.

This chain uses TRBV29-1 with TRBJ1-2; D is undetermined. The germline CDR1 and CDR2 sequences are SQVTM and ANQGSEA. The V gene lost 3 bases and the J gene lost 0 bases, with 11 bases spanning the gap. CDR3 length equals 14 residues. The CDR3 is CSVDPYGANYGYTF. In DNA, the CDR3 is TGCAGCGTTGACCCTTACGGGGCTAACTATGGCTACACCTTC.

Here the CDR3 DNA reads TGCGCCAGCAGCCGCGGGACAGGGGTTCCAAACACCATATATTTT. It translates to CASSRGTGVPNTIYF. The J gene is TRBJ1-3, the V gene TRBV5-1; 10 bases match TRBD1. This CDR3 is built from 15 residues. Trimming at V came to 4 bases and at J to 6 bases, leaving 7 bases not matched to a gene. The V gene's germline CDR1 is SGHRS and CDR2 YFSETQ.

The chain carries TRBV7-6 and TRBJ1-1; TRBD1 matches at 7 bases. The CDR3 spans 17 residues. Trimming took 5 bases from V and 3 from J; bases not matched to a gene: 15. The V gene's germline CDR1 is SGHVS and CDR2 FNYEAQ. CDR3 sequence reads: CASSPRQGGRWDTEAFF. CDR3 DNA sequence: TGTGCCAGCAGCCCCCGCCAGGGGGGTAGATGGGACACTGAAGCTTTCTTT.

This clone was counted once. The chain joins TRBV10-3 to TRBJ1-3, with 7 bases identical to TRBD1. With V trimmed by 6 bases and J by 0 bases, 8 bases remained unmatched. CDR3 size: 16 residues. Germline CDR1 ENHRY, CDR2 SYGVKD. The DNA of the CDR3 is TGTGCCATCAGACTGACAGGGCTGAGCTCTGGAAACACCATATATTTT. Its translation: CAIRLTGLSSGNTIYF.

The chain uses TRBV6-5 and TRBJ2-2; D remains unclear. This CDR3 comprises 11 residues. CDR1 and CDR2 from the germline V gene are MNHEY and SVGAGI. V shed 9 bases and J shed 6 bases, with 8 bases lying between them. CDR3 loop: CASVMSGELFF. The DNA of the CDR3 is TGTGCCAGTGTGATGTCCGGGGAGCTGTTTTTT.

CDR3 in amino acids: CASSTGVVGNTIYF. For the CDR3, the DNA is TGTGCCAGCAGTACAGGGGTAGTTGGAAACACCATATATTTT. The V gene is TRBV2, the J gene TRBJ1-3, with 7 bases fitting TRBD1. V lost 5 bases, J lost 3 bases, and 4 bases stayed unmatched. Germline V gene lookup returns CDR1 SNHLY and CDR2 FYNNEI. CDR3 length equals 14 residues.

This rearrangement joins TRBV12-5 to TRBJ1-3; weak D call: TRBD1 (6 bases). CDR1 and CDR2 (germline): LGHNT, FRNRAP. This CDR3 spans 15 amino acids. V was shortened by 1 base and J by 4 bases, with 11 bases between the two germline ends. The CDR3 reads CASGLGQVLGNTIYF. CDR3 nucleotides: TGTGCTAGTGGTTTGGGACAGGTTCTGGGAAACACCATATATTTT.

This clone was recorded once. This chain uses TRBV7-9 with TRBJ1-6; 8 nucleotides line up with TRBD1. Germline loops: CDR1 SEHNR, CDR2 FQNEAQ (reference sequence). V shed 5 bases, J shed 6 bases, and the junction held 3 bases outside the gene matches. The CDR3 is 14 amino acids. The CDR3 region is CASSRGQGNSPLHF. In DNA, the CDR3 is TGTGCCAGCAGCCGAGGACAGGGTAATTCACCCCTCCACTTT.

This chain's CDR3 is CASSLVRGRGGPDTQYF. CDR3 nucleotides: TGTGCCAGCAGCTTAGTTCGAGGGCGGGGGGGCCCTGATACGCAGTATTTT. V gene TRBV11-2 combines with J gene TRBJ2-3; 9 bases fit TRBD2. CDR3 length: 17 residues. Germline V lookup: CDR1 SGHAT, CDR2 FQNNGV. Trimming removed 1 base from V and 6 bases from J; junction bases left unmatched: 11. The full variable domain, with the rest looked up from reference TRBV11-2 and TRBJ2-3, is EAGVAQSPRYKIIEKRQSVAFWCNPISGHATLYWYQQILGQGPKLLIQFQNNGVVDDSQLPKDRFSAERLKGVDSTLKIQPAKLEDSAVYLCASSLVRGRGGPDTQYFGPGTRLTVL.

On this clone itself: Different DNA sequences within this sample yield the same CDR3. This chain links TRBV29-1 with TRBJ2-7; 8 bases are a match to TRBD1. The trim removed 3 bases at V and 3 bases at J, leaving 4 bases unmatched. Germline loops: CDR1 SQVTM, CDR2 ANQGSEA. This CDR3 contains 13 residues. The DNA for the CDR3 is TGCAGCGTTGAGGGGACAGGCGGCTACGAGCAGTACTTC. This sequence encodes CSVEGTGGYEQYF.

V usage is TRBV4-3 and J usage is TRBJ1-4, with 9 bases matching TRBD1. CDR1 is LGHNA, CDR2 YSLEER, per germline. After removal of 0 bases from V and 8 bases from J, the junction contained 4 bases not matched to a gene. This CDR3 contains 15 residues. The CDR3: CASSQEGTGSEKLFF. The CDR3 nucleotides are TGCGCCAGCAGCCAAGAGGGGACAGGGTCGGAAAAACTGTTTTTT.

This clone was observed once. V gene TRBV6-2 or TRBV6-3 combines with J gene TRBJ2-5; tentatively, D is TRBD2 (6 bases). Germline CDR1 and CDR2: MNHEY and SVGEGT. Trimming took off 4 bases at V and 7 bases at J, with 16 bases between the two ends. This CDR3 comprises 14 residues. The CDR3 DNA is TGTGCCAGCAGTTTATCTCTAGCGATGGGGACCCAGTACTTC. Protein: CASSLSLAMGTQYF.

The J gene is TRBJ1-3, the V gene TRBV18, with 8 nucleotides matching TRBD1. The CDR3 extends over 16 amino acids. J gave up 0 bases and V 3 bases, and 4 bases lay outside the gene matches. Germline CDR1 reads KGHSH; CDR2 reads LQKENI. CDR3 DNA sequence: TGTGCCAGCTCACCCGGGACAGGTATCTCTGGAAACACCATATATTTT. It yields the protein CASSPGTGISGNTIYF.

This clone was seen a single time. This chain uses TRBV25-1 with TRBJ1-6; 8 nucleotides line up with TRBD1. There are 18 residues in the CDR3. The junction had 10 bases not matched to a gene; V was cut back by 1 base and J by 5 bases. CDR1 is MGHDK, CDR2 SYGVNS, per germline. DNA of the CDR3: TGTGCCAGCAGTGAATTTTCAGGGGGCAGGGAGAATAATTCACCCCTCCACTTT. Translated: CASSEFSGGRENNSPLHF.

The chain has TRBV27 and TRBJ2-7, with D perhaps TRBD2 (6 bases). Trimming cost V 10 bases and J 3 bases, with 16 bases left between them. This CDR3 contains 13 residues. Germline V gene lookup returns CDR1 MNHEY and CDR2 SMNVEV (reference sequence). The CDR3 spells CANTTRKYYEQYF. The CDR3 nucleotides read TGTGCCAATACGACTAGGAAGTACTACGAGCAGTACTTC.

The chain has TRBV24-1 and TRBJ1-5; D gene unclear. V lost 10 bases and J lost 1, with 10 bases in between. This CDR3 has 13 residues. Germline CDR1 is KGHDR and CDR2 is SFDVKD. The CDR3 here is CATRMGSNQPQHF. In nucleotides, the CDR3 is TGTGCCACGAGGATGGGAAGCAATCAGCCCCAGCATTTT.

The chain carries TRBV19 and TRBJ1-6; D not certain. Germline V lookup: CDR1 LNHDA, CDR2 SQIVND (reference sequence). CDR3 length: 15 residues. The V end was cut by 3 bases, the J end by 6 bases, with 12 bases between. CDR3 loop: CASSISGLGNSPLHF. CDR3 coding DNA: TGTGCCAGTAGTATCTCCGGGCTCGGTAATTCACCCCTCCACTTT.

The V call is TRBV19, the J call TRBJ2-7, with D possibly being TRBD2 (5 bases). V lost 4 bases, J lost 2 bases, and 9 bases lay in between. The CDR3 runs 13 residues. Germline CDR1 and CDR2: LNHDA and SQIVND (reference sequence). DNA of the CDR3: TGTGCCAGTAGTACCTTCGGGGCCTACGAGCAGTACTTC. Amino acids: CASSTFGAYEQYF.

The CDR3: CASSPGINYGYTF. The CDR3 DNA is TGTGCCAGCAGCCCCGGGATTAACTATGGCTACACCTTC. The gene calls are TRBV6-1 and TRBJ1-2, with D hard to call. The CDR3 spans 13 residues. V was clipped by 6 bases and J by 1 base, with 9 bases between them. CDR1 and CDR2 from the germline V gene are MNHNS and SASEGT.

The chain employs TRBV19 and TRBJ2-3; 9 nucleotides line up with TRBD2. Germline assignment: CDR1 LNHDA and CDR2 SQIVND (reference sequence). V dropped 8 bases and J dropped 6; count of bases not matched to a gene: 9. This CDR3 is 14 amino acids long. The CDR3 nucleotides are TGTGCCAGTCAACCAGCGGGGGGTTATGATACGCAGTATTTT. It specifies CASQPAGGYDTQYF.

The rearrangement links TRBV30 to TRBJ1-5, with unresolved D. From germline, CDR1 is GTSNPN and CDR2 SVGIG (reference sequence). CDR3 size: 12 residues. V was trimmed by 0 bases and J by 5 bases, leaving 5 bases between them. The CDR3 nucleotides read TGTGCCTGGAGTGTAGGGTATCAGCCCCAGCATTTT. It encodes CAWSVGYQPQHF.

This clone was detected once. Here the CDR3 DNA reads TGTGCCAGCAGCCCGTTGGAAGGGACCCAGTACTTC. It codes for CASSPLEGTQYF. The chain recombines TRBV7-2 with TRBJ2-5; D is unresolved. This CDR3 spans 12 amino acids. Looked up from germline, CDR1 is SGHTA and CDR2 is FQGNSA. The ends were cut back, 5 bases at V and 7 bases at J, with 11 bases in the middle.